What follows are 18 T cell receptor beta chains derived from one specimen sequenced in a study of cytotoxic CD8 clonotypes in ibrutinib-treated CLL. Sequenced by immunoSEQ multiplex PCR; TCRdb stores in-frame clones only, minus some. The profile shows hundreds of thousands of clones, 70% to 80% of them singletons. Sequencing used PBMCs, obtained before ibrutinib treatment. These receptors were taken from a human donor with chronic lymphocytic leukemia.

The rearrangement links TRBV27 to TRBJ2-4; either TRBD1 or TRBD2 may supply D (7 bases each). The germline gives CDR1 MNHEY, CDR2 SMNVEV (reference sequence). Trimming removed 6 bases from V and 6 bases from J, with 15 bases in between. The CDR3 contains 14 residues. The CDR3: CASRKQGTTNIQYF. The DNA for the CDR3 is TGTGCCAGCAGGAAACAGGGGACTACAAACATTCAGTACTTC.

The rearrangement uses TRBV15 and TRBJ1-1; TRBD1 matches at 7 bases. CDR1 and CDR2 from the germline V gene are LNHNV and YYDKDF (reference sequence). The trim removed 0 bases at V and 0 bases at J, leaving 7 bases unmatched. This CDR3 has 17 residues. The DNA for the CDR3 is TGTGCCACCAGCAGAGATCACCCAGGGGGACTGAACACTGAAGCTTTCTTT. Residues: CATSRDHPGGLNTEAFF.

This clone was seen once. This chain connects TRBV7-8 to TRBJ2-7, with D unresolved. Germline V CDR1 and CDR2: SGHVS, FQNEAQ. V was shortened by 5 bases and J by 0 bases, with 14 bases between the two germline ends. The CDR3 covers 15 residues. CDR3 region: CASSGSLENSYEQYF. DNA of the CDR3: TGTGCCAGCAGCGGCAGCCTCGAAAACTCCTACGAGCAGTACTTC. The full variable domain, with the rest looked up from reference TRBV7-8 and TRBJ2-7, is GAGVSQSPRYKVAKRGQDVALRCDPISGHVSLFWYQQALGQGPEFLTYFQNEAQLDKSGLPSDRFFAERPEGSVSTLKIQRTQQEDSAVYLCASSGSLENSYEQYFGPGTRLTVT.

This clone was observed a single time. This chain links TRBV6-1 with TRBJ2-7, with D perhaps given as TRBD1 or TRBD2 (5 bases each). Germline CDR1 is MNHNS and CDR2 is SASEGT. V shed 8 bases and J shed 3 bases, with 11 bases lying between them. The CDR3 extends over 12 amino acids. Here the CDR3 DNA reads TGTGCCAGCTGGGACCGCGTCTACGAGCAGTACTTC. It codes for CASWDRVYEQYF.

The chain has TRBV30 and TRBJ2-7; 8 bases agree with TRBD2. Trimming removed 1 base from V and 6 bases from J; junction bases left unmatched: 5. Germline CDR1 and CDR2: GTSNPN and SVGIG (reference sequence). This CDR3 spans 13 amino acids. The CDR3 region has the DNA TGTGCCTGGAGTGGGAGCGGGAGTGGCGAGCAGTACTTC. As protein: CAWSGSGSGEQYF.

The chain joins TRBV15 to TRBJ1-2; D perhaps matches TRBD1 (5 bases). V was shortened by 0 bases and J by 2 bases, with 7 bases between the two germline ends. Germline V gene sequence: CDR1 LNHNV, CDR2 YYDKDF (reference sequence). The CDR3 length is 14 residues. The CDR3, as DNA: TGTGCCACCAGCAGAGATCACAGGAACTATGGCTACACCTTC. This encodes CATSRDHRNYGYTF.

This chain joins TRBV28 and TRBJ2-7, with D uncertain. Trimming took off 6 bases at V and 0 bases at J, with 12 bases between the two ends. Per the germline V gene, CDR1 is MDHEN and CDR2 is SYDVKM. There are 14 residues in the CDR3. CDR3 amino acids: CASSELGYSYEQYF. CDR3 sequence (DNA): TGTGCCAGCAGCGAATTGGGCTACTCCTACGAGCAGTACTTC.

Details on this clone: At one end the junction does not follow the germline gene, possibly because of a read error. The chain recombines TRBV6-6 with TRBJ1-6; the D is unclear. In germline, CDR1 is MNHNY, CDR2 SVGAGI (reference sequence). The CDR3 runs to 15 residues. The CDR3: CASSTAGLDYSTLHF. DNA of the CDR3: TGTGCCAGCAGTACCGCGGGGTTGGATTATTCAACCCTCCACTTT.

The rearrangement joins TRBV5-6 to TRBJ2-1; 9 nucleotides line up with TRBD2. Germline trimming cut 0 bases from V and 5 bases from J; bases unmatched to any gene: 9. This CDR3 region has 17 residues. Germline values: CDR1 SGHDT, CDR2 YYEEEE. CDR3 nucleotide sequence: TGTGCCAGCAGCTTGGCCTGGCGGGAGGGCCACCACAATGAGCAGTTCTTC. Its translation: CASSLAWREGHHNEQFF.

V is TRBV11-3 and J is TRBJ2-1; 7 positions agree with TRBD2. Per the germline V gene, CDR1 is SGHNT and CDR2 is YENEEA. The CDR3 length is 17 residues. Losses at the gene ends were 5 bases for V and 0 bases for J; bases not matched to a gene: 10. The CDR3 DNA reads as TGTGCCAGCAGCCCCAGACTAGCCGCCAGCTCCTACAATGAGCAGTTCTTC. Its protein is CASSPRLAASSYNEQFF.

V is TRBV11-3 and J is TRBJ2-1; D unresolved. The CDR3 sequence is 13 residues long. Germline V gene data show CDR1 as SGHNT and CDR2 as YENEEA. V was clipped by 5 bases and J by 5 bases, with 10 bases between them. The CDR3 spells CASSRGNDNEQFF. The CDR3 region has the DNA TGTGCCAGCAGCAGAGGCAACGACAATGAGCAGTTCTTC.

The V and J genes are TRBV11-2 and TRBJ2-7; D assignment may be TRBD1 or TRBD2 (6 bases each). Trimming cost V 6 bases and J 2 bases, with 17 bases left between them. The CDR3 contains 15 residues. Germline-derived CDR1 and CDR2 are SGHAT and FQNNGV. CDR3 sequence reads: CASSFSGGLAYEQYF. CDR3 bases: TGTGCCAGCAGTTTCAGTGGGGGGCTTGCCTACGAGCAGTACTTC.

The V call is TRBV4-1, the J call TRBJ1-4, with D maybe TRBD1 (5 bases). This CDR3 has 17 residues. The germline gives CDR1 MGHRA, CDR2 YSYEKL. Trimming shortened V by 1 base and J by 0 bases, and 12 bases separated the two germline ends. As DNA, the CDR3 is TGCGCCAGCAGCCAAGTAAGGGACTCAGCAACTAATGAAAAACTGTTTTTT. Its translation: CASSQVRDSATNEKLFF.

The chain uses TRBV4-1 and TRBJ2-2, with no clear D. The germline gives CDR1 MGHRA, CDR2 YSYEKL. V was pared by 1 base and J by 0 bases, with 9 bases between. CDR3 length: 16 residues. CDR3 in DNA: TGCGCCAGCAGCCAAGTAGGGCGAGCGAACACCGGGGAGCTGTTTTTT. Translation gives CASSQVGRANTGELFF.

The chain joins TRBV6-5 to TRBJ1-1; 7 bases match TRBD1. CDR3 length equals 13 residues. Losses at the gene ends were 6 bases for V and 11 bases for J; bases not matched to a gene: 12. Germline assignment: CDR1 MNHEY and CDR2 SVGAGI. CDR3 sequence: CASRSDRISSAFF. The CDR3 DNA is TGTGCCAGCAGATCGGACAGGATTTCTTCGGCTTTCTTT.

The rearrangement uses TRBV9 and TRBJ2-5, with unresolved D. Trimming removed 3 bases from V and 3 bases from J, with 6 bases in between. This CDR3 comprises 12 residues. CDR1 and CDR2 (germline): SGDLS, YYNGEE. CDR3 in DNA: TGTGCCAGCAGCGATATCGAAGAGACCCAGTACTTC. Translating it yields CASSDIEETQYF.

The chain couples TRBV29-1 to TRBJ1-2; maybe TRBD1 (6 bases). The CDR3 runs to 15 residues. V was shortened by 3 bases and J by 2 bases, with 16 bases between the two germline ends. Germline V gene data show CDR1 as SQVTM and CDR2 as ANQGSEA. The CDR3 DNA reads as TGCAGCGTTGAGCTATACAGGGAAAAGAACTATGGCTACACCTTC. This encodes CSVELYREKNYGYTF. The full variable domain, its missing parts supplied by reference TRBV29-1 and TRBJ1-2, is SAVISQKPSRDICQRGTSLTIQCQVDSQVTMMFWYRQQPGQSLTLIATANQGSEATYESGFVIDKFPISRPNLTFSTLTVSNMSPEDSSIYLCSVELYREKNYGYTFGSGTRLTVV.

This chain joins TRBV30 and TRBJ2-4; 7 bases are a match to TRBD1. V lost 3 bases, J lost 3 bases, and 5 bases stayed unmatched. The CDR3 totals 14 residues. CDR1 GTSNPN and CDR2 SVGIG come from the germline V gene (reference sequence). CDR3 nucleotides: TGTGCCTGGAGGCCGGGACAGTTCAAAAACATTCAGTACTTC. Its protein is CAWRPGQFKNIQYF.